What follows is one T cell receptor beta chain and its context. Its matching antigen is unknown. Per germline, CDR1 SEHNR and CDR2 FQNEAQ (reference sequence). V trimming: 5 bases; J trimming: 1 base; junction bases outside the gene matches: 10. This CDR3 comprises 17 residues. The sample belongs to a study of T cells in Graves' hyperthyroidism and ophthalmopathy. Study details: Initial diagnosis, before any treatment, was when peripheral blood was collected.

The TCR beta CDR3 regions underwent amplification using RNA transcripts as the source. HTBI primers were used for first-round RT-PCR of the TCR CDR3. TCRdb reanalysed the multiplex PCR reads using MiXCR and keeps one entry per CDR3 protein. The sample lists 310,000 or so distinct CDR3 sequences, approximately 17% seen once, with 55% to 60% in the top ten. Study-wide results and limits: Progression to ophthalmopathy was predicted a median of approximately seven months early. Expanded thyroid clonotypes (above 0.001) were mostly also found in blood. A model of 13 V-J features distinguished ophthalmopathy from stable hyperthyroidism.

Material: blood. The sequence came from a woman aged 55-69 years with Graves' ophthalmopathy. The J gene is TRBJ2-2, the V gene TRBV7-9; 7 positions agree with TRBD2. The CDR3 coding sequence is TGTGCCAGCAGCCAATCGCTTGGGGGGGAGAACACCGGGGAGCTGTTTTTT. It translates to CASSQSLGGENTGELFF.